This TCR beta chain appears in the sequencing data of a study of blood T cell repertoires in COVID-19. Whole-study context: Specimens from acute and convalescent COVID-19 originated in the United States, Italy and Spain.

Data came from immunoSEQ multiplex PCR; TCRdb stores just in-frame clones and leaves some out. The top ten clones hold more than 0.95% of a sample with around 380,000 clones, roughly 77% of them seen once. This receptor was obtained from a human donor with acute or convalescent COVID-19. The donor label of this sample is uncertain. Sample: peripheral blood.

The CDR3 nucleotides read TGTGCCAGCAGCGGTCAGAGACTAGCGGGGGTTTACGAGCAGTACTTC. This gives the protein CASSGQRLAGVYEQYF. The chain combines TRBV2 with TRBJ2-7, with 12 bases that match TRBD2. The junction had 10 bases not matched to a gene; V was cut back by 6 bases and J by 4 bases. Germline-derived CDR1 and CDR2 are SNHLY and FYNNEI. The CDR3 sequence is 16 residues long.